The clone carrying this T cell receptor beta chain was seen more than once but under ten times. Its antigen is unidentified. This entry comes from a study of OX40 agonist ivuxolimab in advanced cancers. Study-level background: Anti-PD-1, anti-PD-L1 or anti-CTLA-4 therapy given earlier was allowed, and approximately 43% had some. Study outcomes and limitations: Both CD4+ and CD8+ T cell populations in blood had undergone clonal expansion by week 6 at 0.1 to 3.0 mg/kg. Among some nonresponders, normalized T-cell clonal expansion was also low. Partial responders dosed at 0.1-3.0 mg/kg displayed clonal expansion ranking among the lowest.

Assay: immunoSEQ multiplex PCR; the TCRdb copy retains only in-frame clones and omits some. In the table there are 25,000 to 35,000 clones, roughly nine tenths of which are singletons. Germline values: CDR1 DFQATT, CDR2 SNEGSKA (reference sequence). This CDR3 has 10 amino acids. V dropped 3 bases and J dropped 12 bases, with 11 bases sitting between them. V and J are TRBV20-1 and TRBJ1-1, with a possible D match to TRBD1 (6 bases). This TCR was sampled from an adult with an advanced solid tumor such as melanoma, head and neck, liver or kidney cancer. This sample comprised CD4+ or CD8+ T cells sorted from blood, obtained in a trial of the OX40 agonist ivuxolimab. CDR3 region: CSARAGEPFF. DNA for the CDR3: TGCAGTGCTAGGGCAGGGGAACCTTTCTTT.